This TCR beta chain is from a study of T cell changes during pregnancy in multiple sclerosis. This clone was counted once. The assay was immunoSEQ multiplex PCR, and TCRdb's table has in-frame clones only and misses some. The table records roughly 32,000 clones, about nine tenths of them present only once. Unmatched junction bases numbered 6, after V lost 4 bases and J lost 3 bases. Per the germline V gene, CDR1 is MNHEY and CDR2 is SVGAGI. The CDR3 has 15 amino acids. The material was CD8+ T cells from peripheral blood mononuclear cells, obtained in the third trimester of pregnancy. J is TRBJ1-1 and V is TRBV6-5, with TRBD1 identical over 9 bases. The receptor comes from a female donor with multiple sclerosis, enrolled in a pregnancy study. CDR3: CASSLTGGLYTEAFF. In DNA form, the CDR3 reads TGTGCCAGCAGTTTGACAGGGGGTTTGTACACTGAAGCTTTCTTT.